Following are 5 T cell receptor beta chains from one sample sequenced in a study of regulatory T cells in long-lasting Graves disease. Researchers made TCR beta libraries by using iRepertoire HTBI primers and running Arm-PCR on CDR3 regions. Each CDR3 protein gets one entry after TCRdb re-called the multiplex PCR reads with MiXCR. The table has 250,000 or so distinct CDR3 sequences, roughly 21% seen once. Time point of the sample: newly diagnosed GD, antithyroid drugs for less than 3 months. PBMC RNA was the source of the TCR library. The sequenced sample was peripheral blood mononuclear cells (PBMCs), obtained at new diagnosis, from a patient treated with antithyroid drugs. These receptors were collected from a female donor with Graves disease.

This clonotype was observed many times. At one end the junction does not follow the germline gene, possibly because of a read error. The chain recombines TRBV28 with TRBJ2-3, with a possible D match to TRBD2 (5 bases). The CDR3 length is 14 residues. The germline CDR1 and CDR2 sequences are MDHEN and SYDVKM. The DNA of the CDR3 is TGTGCCAGCAGTTTGGACTCCCTCACAGATACGCAGTATTTC. The encoded protein is CASSLDSLTDTQYF. Full variable domain (rest looked up from reference TRBV28 and TRBJ2-3): DVKVTQSSRYLVKRTGEKVFLECVQDMDHENMFWYRQDPGLGLRLIYFSYDVKMKEKGDIPEGYSVSREKKERFSLILESASTNQTSMYLCASSLDSLTDTQYFGPGTRLTVL.

This sequence joins TRBV6-2 or TRBV6-3 and TRBJ2-1, with 12 bases aligning to TRBD1. The CDR3 has 14 residues. Germline CDR1 MNHEY, CDR2 SVGEGT. Trimming at V came to 8 bases and at J to 8 bases, leaving 7 bases not matched to a gene. CDR3 protein: CASAGTGGSDEQFF. The CDR3 nucleotides read TGTGCCAGCGCCGGGACAGGGGGCTCCGATGAGCAGTTCTTC.

Many counts were recorded for this clonotype. V gene TRBV4-1 combines with J gene TRBJ1-5; 9 bases are a match to TRBD1. Trimming removed 3 bases from V and 6 bases from J; junction bases left unmatched: 3. Germline-derived CDR1 and CDR2 are MGHRA and YSYEKL. The CDR3 covers 14 residues. The CDR3 sequence: CASSQTGGGQPQHF. The CDR3 nucleotides read TGCGCCAGCAGCCAGACAGGGGGGGGTCAGCCCCAGCATTTT.

The CDR3 DNA follows: TGTGCCAGCCATAACAGGGAAGGGGATGAGCAGTTCTTC. Its translation is CASHNREGDEQFF. This chain links TRBV9 with TRBJ2-1; D is possibly TRBD1 (6 bases). Germline V gene data show CDR1 as SGDLS and CDR2 as YYNGEE. The V end lost 7 bases, the J end lost 8 bases, and 16 bases lay between the germline ends. The CDR3 spans 13 residues.

This clonotype came up a few times. A read error may explain this, as a much larger clone is one base away. The DNA is omitted, as the CDR3 cannot be located on it reliably, and the CDR3 follows TCRdb's listing. CDR3 sequence reads: CASSRVGVGNYGYAF. The chain has TRBV7-2 and TRBJ1-2; TRBD1 reflects the table's D call only, with no check against the DNA. The CDR3 numbers 15 amino acids, ends counted. Germline-derived CDR1 and CDR2 are SGHTA and FQGNSA.